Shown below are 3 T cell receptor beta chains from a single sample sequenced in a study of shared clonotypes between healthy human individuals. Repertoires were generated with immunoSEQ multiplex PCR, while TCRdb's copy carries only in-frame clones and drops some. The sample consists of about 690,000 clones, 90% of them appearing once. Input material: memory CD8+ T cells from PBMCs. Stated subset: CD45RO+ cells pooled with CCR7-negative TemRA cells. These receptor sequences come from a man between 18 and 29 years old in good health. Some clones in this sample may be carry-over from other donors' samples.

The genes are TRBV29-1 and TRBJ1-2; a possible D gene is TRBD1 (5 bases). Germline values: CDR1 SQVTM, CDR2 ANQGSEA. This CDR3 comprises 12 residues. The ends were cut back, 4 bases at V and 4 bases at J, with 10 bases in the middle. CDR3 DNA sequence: TGCAGCGTTGTTTGGGGACTCTATGGCTACACCTTC. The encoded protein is CSVVWGLYGYTF. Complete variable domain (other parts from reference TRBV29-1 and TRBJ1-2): SAVISQKPSRDICQRGTSLTIQCQVDSQVTMMFWYRQQPGQSLTLIATANQGSEATYESGFVIDKFPISRPNLTFSTLTVSNMSPEDSSIYLCSVVWGLYGYTFGSGTRLTVV.

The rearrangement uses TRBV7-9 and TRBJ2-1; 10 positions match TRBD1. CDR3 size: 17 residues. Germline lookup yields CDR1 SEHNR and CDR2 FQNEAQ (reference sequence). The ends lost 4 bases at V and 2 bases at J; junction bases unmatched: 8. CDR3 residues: CASSSDTGTGAYNEQFF. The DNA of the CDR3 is TGTGCCAGCAGCTCCGATACCGGGACAGGGGCCTACAATGAGCAGTTCTTC.

CDR3 protein: CASSLAGGFNEAFF. The DNA for the CDR3 is TGTGCCAGCAGTTTAGCAGGGGGCTTCAATGAAGCTTTCTTT. The chain links TRBV27 to TRBJ1-1; 8 nucleotides agree with TRBD1. There are 14 residues in the CDR3. Germline CDR1 is MNHEY and CDR2 is SMNVEV (reference sequence). With 2 bases clipped from V and 7 bases from J, the junction kept 6 bases outside the gene matches.